The 19 T cell receptor beta chains in this list originate from one sample, sequenced in a study of tumor-infiltrating lymphocytes in oesophageal squamous cell carcinoma. TCRdb reanalysed the PCR reads using MiXCR and keeps one entry per CDR3 protein. The repertoire holds 15,000 to 20,000 distinct CDR3 sequences, with approximately 46% as singletons. Sequenced: normal esophageal tissue next to the tumor. The receptors come from a female donor with esophageal squamous cell carcinoma.

This rearrangement joins TRBV12-3 or TRBV12-4 to TRBJ2-6; the D is unclear. Gene TRBJ2-1 matches the end of the DNA better, so the J call may be wrong. This CDR3 comprises 11 residues. The CDR3, as DNA: TGTGCCAGCAGTTTAGCGGGGGAGCAGTTCTTC. The encoded protein is CASSLAGEQFF.

This rearrangement joins TRBV6-1 to TRBJ2-5, with D perhaps matching TRBD1 (6 bases). The V and J ends lost 11 bases and 10 bases respectively, with 11 bases between them. The length of the CDR3 is 9 residues. Germline assignment: CDR1 MNHNS and CDR2 SASEGT. The CDR3, as DNA: TGTGCCGTGGGGACAATCCAGTACTTC. This gives the protein CAVGTIQYF.

Note on this clonotype: A single base separates this from a much larger clone, so it may be a read error. This CDR3 is missing its conserved last phenylalanine or tryptophan, likely due to a read error. The V call is TRBV14, the J call TRBJ1-2, with 8 bases that match TRBD1. The V gene's germline CDR1 is SGHDN and CDR2 FVKESK. The CDR3 is made up of 17 amino acids. J was trimmed by 8 bases and V by 0 bases; bases with no gene match: 14. Here the CDR3 reads CASSQDRGQGFSRGYTL. The CDR3 DNA reads TGTGCCAGCAGCCAAGACCGCGGACAGGGCTTTTCACGAGGCTACACCTTA.

This sequence joins TRBV6-8 and TRBJ1-1; D may be TRBD1 (5 bases). The CDR3 covers 17 residues. The germline V gene encodes CDR1 MNHGY and CDR2 SAAAGT. V gave up 4 bases and J gave up 4 bases, with 22 bases separating them. CDR3 bases: TGTGCCAGCAGTTTAAAACCCTTGGAGGGGATGGGCACTGAAGCTTTCTTT. Translating gives CASSLKPLEGMGTEAFF.

With respect to this clonotype: Since the CDR3 does not end with the conserved phenylalanine or tryptophan, this likely comes from a read error. The DNA is left out, because the CDR3 cannot be placed on it with certainty; the CDR3 is given as TCRdb lists it. The rearrangement joins TRBV7-3 to TRBJ2-1; the table's D call TRBD1 went unverified against the DNA. The CDR3 region is 16 residues in length, termini included. Germline V gene lookup returns CDR1 SGHTA and CDR2 FQGTGA. CDR3 sequence reads: CASSPGTLGYGYTFGS.

The J gene is TRBJ2-1, the V gene TRBV12-3 or TRBV12-4; TRBD2 matches 8 bases. The CDR3 totals 14 residues. Trimming at V came to 2 bases and at J to 6 bases, leaving 3 bases not matched to a gene. The CDR3 DNA is TGTGCCAGCAGTTTACGGCTAGCGGGCAATGAGCAGTTCTTC. This codes for CASSLRLAGNEQFF.

This rearrangement joins TRBV7-2 to TRBJ2-3; D not certain. The DNA end favors TRBJ2-2, so the J call may be wrong. This CDR3 is built from 15 residues. Germline lookup yields CDR1 SGHTA and CDR2 FQGNSA. The CDR3 spells CASSLALESTGELFF. CDR3 nucleotide sequence: TGTGCCAGCAGCTTAGCCCTAGAGTCCACCGGGGAGCTGTTTTTT.

V gene TRBV11-2 combines with J gene TRBJ1-3; no definite D call. CDR1 and CDR2 (germline): SGHAT, FQNNGV. Trimming took 3 bases from V and 0 from J, leaving 3 bases between them. The CDR3 has 13 residues. This CDR3 is CASSLSSGNTIYF. Here the CDR3 DNA reads TGTGCCAGCAGCTTGAGCTCTGGAAACACCATATATTTT.

In its sample, this clonotype is medium-sized. CDR3 loop: CASSLYSYEQYF. The CDR3, as DNA: TGTGCCAGCAGTTTATACAGCTACGAGCAGTACTTC. The chain links TRBV12-3 or TRBV12-4 to TRBJ2-7; no clear D. This CDR3 has 12 amino acids. V was trimmed by 2 bases and J by 3 bases, leaving 5 bases between them.

At least ten counts were recorded for this clonotype. The chain is built from TRBV6-4 and TRBJ2-5; D is unresolved. The CDR3 sequence is 13 residues long. From germline, CDR1 is MRHNA and CDR2 SNTAGT. Trimming shortened V by 7 bases and J by 1 base, and 10 bases separated the two germline ends. For the CDR3, the DNA is TGTGCCAGCAAATCCGACACCCAAGAGACCCAGTACTTC. It is translated as CASKSDTQETQYF.

This chain connects TRBV7-9 to TRBJ2-5; D is tentatively TRBD1 or TRBD2 (6 bases each). The J call may be in error: the DNA end matches TRBJ2-1 better. The CDR3 has 16 residues. Germline V CDR1 and CDR2: SEHNR, FQNEAQ (reference sequence). This chain's CDR3 is CASRLNDKGRTDTQFF. CDR3 sequence (DNA): TGTGCCAGCAGACTCAACGATAAGGGGAGGACAGATACGCAGTTCTTC.

This clonotype was recorded at least ten times. The chain uses TRBV28 and TRBJ2-3; D gene unclear. V was cut by 1 base and J by 3 bases, with 8 bases left in between. Germline V gene lookup returns CDR1 MDHEN and CDR2 SYDVKM. The CDR3 is 14 amino acids. The CDR3 DNA reads as TGTGCCAGCAGTTTATCACGGAAGACAGATACGCAGTATTTT. This codes for CASSLSRKTDTQYF. The full variable domain, with the rest looked up from reference TRBV28 and TRBJ2-3, is DVKVTQSSRYLVKRTGEKVFLECVQDMDHENMFWYRQDPGLGLRLIYFSYDVKMKEKGDIPEGYSVSREKKERFSLILESASTNQTSMYLCASSLSRKTDTQYFGPGTRLTVL.

V is TRBV12-3 or TRBV12-4 and J is TRBJ2-2; 7 positions match TRBD1. The CDR3 is 15 amino acids. The ends lost 7 bases at V and 2 bases at J; junction bases unmatched: 7. The CDR3 DNA reads TGTGCCAGCAAAGACAGGGTTCTCAACACCGGGGAGCTGTTTTTT. Translating gives CASKDRVLNTGELFF.

This sequence joins TRBV28 and TRBJ2-4; 11 bases agree with TRBD2. The better agreement between TRBJ2-7 and the DNA end casts doubt on the J call. This CDR3 is 14 amino acids long. Germline lookup yields CDR1 MDHEN and CDR2 SYDVKM. The CDR3 nucleotides read TGTGCCACCCTAGCGGGAGGTCAACCCTACGAGCAGTACTTC. It specifies CATLAGGQPYEQYF.

This clonotype is medium-sized by share. The V and J genes are TRBV11-3 and TRBJ2-1; maybe TRBD1 (7 bases). The CDR3 runs to 15 residues. Germline values: CDR1 SGHNT, CDR2 YENEEA. Trimming removed 4 bases from V and 4 bases from J, with 14 bases in between. The CDR3 region is CASSYQGGSYNEQFF. The CDR3 nucleotides are TGTGCCAGCAGCTATCAGGGGGGATCATACAATGAGCAGTTCTTC.

Notes on this clonotype: The conserved closing phenylalanine or tryptophan is absent in this CDR3, likely reflecting a read error. No DNA is shown, since the ends of the CDR3 on it are uncertain; the CDR3 is the one TCRdb lists. The rearrangement joins TRBV10-3 to TRBJ2-5; the table's D call, TRBD1, has no DNA check behind it. Germline-derived CDR1 and CDR2 are ENHRY and SYGVKD. Termini included, the CDR3 measures 14 amino acids. The CDR3 protein is CAIQGTGHGYTFGS.

This clonotype was seen more than once but under ten times. The V gene is TRBV11-2, the J gene TRBJ2-5; possible D gene TRBD1, 5 bases. Germline assignment: CDR1 SGHAT and CDR2 FQNNGV. The CDR3 covers 11 residues. V lost 5 bases to trimming and J lost 11 bases, with 12 bases between them. The CDR3 coding sequence is TGTGCCAGCAGCGAACAGGTCAAGCAGTACTTC. This sequence encodes CASSEQVKQYF.

CDR3 sequence: CASSFTPTDTITEAFF. Here the CDR3 DNA reads TGTGCCAGCAGCTTTACCCCTACGGACACTATCACTGAAGCTTTCTTT. This chain joins TRBV7-2 and TRBJ1-1, with a possible D match to TRBD1 (5 bases). V was cut by 3 bases and J by 4 bases, with 18 bases left in between. The CDR3 length is 16 residues. Germline CDR1 is SGHTA and CDR2 is FQGNSA.

A few counts support this clonotype. This chain links TRBV20-1 with TRBJ2-5; D might be TRBD2 (5 bases). Judging by the DNA end, TRBJ2-7 fits better; the J call may be wrong. Germline V lookup: CDR1 DFQATT, CDR2 SNEGSKA (reference sequence). The CDR3 spans 13 residues. This CDR3 reads CSAIALSGYEQYF. The CDR3 DNA sequence: TGCAGTGCTATCGCCCTCAGCGGCTACGAGCAGTACTTC.